This paragraph covers one TCR beta chain sequence. Participants were aged about 18 to 100 years from about two dozen US areas. Each participant's cohort was designated according to participant-reported clinical history. This record belongs to a study of blood T cell repertoires in COVID-19. As for the study in general: T cells, B-cell-depleted T cells, or PBMCs supplied cDNA or gDNA.

Germline loops: CDR1 LGHDT, CDR2 YNNKEL (reference sequence). This CDR3 contains 15 residues. The J segment lost 3 bases and the V segment lost 4 bases, leaving 8 bases of the junction unmatched. Assay: immunoSEQ multiplex PCR; the TCRdb copy retains only in-frame clones and omits some. The sample shows around 250,000 clones, roughly 80% of them seen only once. The sequenced sample was PBMCs or T cells enriched from blood (not recorded which). The chain employs TRBV3-1 (or the pseudogene TRBV3-2) and TRBJ1-2; TRBD1 aligns across 7 bases. The receptor was derived from a man aged 25 to 45 with acute COVID-19. The CDR3 bases are TGTGCCAGCAGCCGCACTGAGACAGGGCACTATGGCTACACCTTC. Protein sequence: CASSRTETGHYGYTF.